This T cell receptor beta chain was identified during a study of T cell responses to AZD1222 COVID-19 vaccine. Across the whole study: Second doses that came at about 4 or about 12 weeks were put together. The study, taken as a whole, reports: Mostly white British, mostly female donors; authors suggested clonal diversity may be underestimated.

Clones were read by immunoSEQ multiplex PCR, and TCRdb kept only the in-frame ones, dropping some. Here the sample spans some 140,000 clones, more than 85% being singletons. Notes on this clone: Its antigen is still unknown.

Germline CDR1 reads SEHNR; CDR2 reads FQNEAQ (reference sequence). The CDR3 spans 10 residues. V was shortened by 6 bases and J by 11 bases, with 10 bases between the two germline ends. This chain links TRBV7-9 with TRBJ1-1; maybe TRBD1 (5 bases). The receptor's source is an adult in good health. Material: peripheral blood, obtained on day 0 of AZD1222 vaccination. CDR3 in DNA: TGTGCCAGCAGGGACAATCGGGCTTTCTTT. It codes for CASRDNRAFF.